The table lists the clone carrying this TCR beta chain with a few counts. The antigen remains unidentified. At one boundary the junction diverges from the germline segment, which might be a read error. The length of the CDR3 is 12 residues. From germline, CDR1 is SQVTM and CDR2 ANQGSEA. TCR beta CDR3 regions were amplified from RNA. HTBI primers drove first-round RT-PCR of the TCR CDR3. MiXCR, applied by TCRdb to the multiplex PCR reads, yields one record per CDR3 protein. Among a few hundred thousand distinct CDR3 sequences listed, 15% to 20% were seen once. This record comes from a study of T cells in Graves' hyperthyroidism and ophthalmopathy. At the level of the study: Peripheral blood was taken when the disease was first diagnosed, before any treatment began.

General study points: Most thyroid clonotypes expanded above 0.001 were also detected in blood.

V is TRBV29-1 and J is TRBJ2-5, with 7 bases fitting TRBD1. Sequencing was done on a sample of blood. The origin of this receptor is a woman aged 30 to 39 with Graves' ophthalmopathy. Here the CDR3 reads CSVGQGQEAQYF. DNA for the CDR3: TGCAGCGTTGGACAGGGCCAAGAGGCCCAGTACTTC.